This T cell receptor (beta chain) was obtained from a study of cytomegalovirus exposure and HLA in healthy donors. The overall study: There were fewer than 130 million unique TCR beta sequences, drawn from 200 million or so T cells, in an earlier analysis.

About this clone: What it binds is not known.

PCR was performed using 60 Vbeta and 13 Jbeta primers. In the source study's methods: Among the unique TCR beta chains that a later analysis counted, roughly 80 million in all, roughly 9.9 million were shared. Only in-frame clones appear in the TCRdb table, and some are missing; sequencing was by immunoSEQ multiplex PCR. The D gene and trimming were derived from the DNA, and the V and J assignments and clone size from that table. Of some 240,000 clones listed, around 80% are singletons. This CDR3 has 16 residues. The V gene's germline CDR1 is MNHNS and CDR2 SASEGT. The trim removed 2 bases at V and 7 bases at J, leaving 13 bases unmatched. The study, taken as a whole, reports: Reportedly, TCR beta sequences accurately predicted HLA-A and HLA-B alleles in most subjects. A later analysis found common viral pathogens apparently linked to several of the most significant clusters.

The specimen was PBMCs. The clonotype originates from a male donor in good health and CMV-seronegative. The gene calls are TRBV6-1 and TRBJ1-1; 7 bases are shared with TRBD1. DNA for the CDR3: TGTGCCAGCAGTGAATGGACAGGAGGGGATGGGGATGAAGCTTTCTTT. Amino acid sequence: CASSEWTGGDGDEAFF.